The 30 T cell receptor beta chains below were found in one sample sequenced in a study of blood T cell repertoires in COVID-19. Repertoires were generated with immunoSEQ multiplex PCR, while TCRdb's copy carries only in-frame clones and drops some. Among more than 55,000 clones, 79% were seen once, and the ten largest hold 32%. What was sequenced was peripheral blood. The receptors were gathered from a human donor in a cohort sampled during active COVID-19.

This clone showed up just once. The chain has TRBV5-1 and TRBJ2-7; TRBD2 agrees at 9 bases. This CDR3 comprises 15 residues. Germline CDR1 is SGHRS and CDR2 is YFSETQ. V gave up 4 bases and J gave up 1 base; unmatched junction bases: 6. Written as DNA, the CDR3 is TGCGCCAGCAGCCCTATAAGCGGGAGGTCCTACGAGCAGTACTTC. Amino acid sequence: CASSPISGRSYEQYF.

The chain has TRBV19 and TRBJ2-7; 7 nucleotides match TRBD1. The germline CDR1 and CDR2 sequences are LNHDA and SQIVND (reference sequence). Trimming at V came to 5 bases and at J to 3 bases, leaving 4 bases not matched to a gene. CDR3 size: 13 residues. Here the CDR3 DNA reads TGTGCCAGTAGTCTGGGACAGTACTACGAGCAGTACTTC. The encoded protein is CASSLGQYYEQYF.

This clone was seen only a few times. The rearrangement uses TRBV7-3 and TRBJ2-1, with 8 bases aligning to TRBD2. The V and J ends lost 5 bases and 9 bases, in that order; junction bases with no gene match: 6. The CDR3 has 13 residues. CDR1 and CDR2 (germline): SGHTA, FQGTGA. The CDR3 protein is CASSPGTRGEQFF. CDR3 sequence (DNA): TGTGCCAGCAGCCCCGGGACTAGGGGTGAGCAGTTCTTC.

The rearrangement uses TRBV7-8 and TRBJ1-5; D is ambiguous. CDR3 length equals 17 residues. The V gene's germline CDR1 is SGHVS and CDR2 FQNEAQ. Trimming removed 1 base at V and 2 bases at J, with 15 bases between. The CDR3 DNA follows: TGTGCCAGCAGCTTAGTTTCGCGGCAGTTGGGCAATCAGCCCCAGCATTTT. This translates into CASSLVSRQLGNQPQHF.

The chain has TRBV30 and TRBJ2-2, with D maybe TRBD2 (6 bases). This CDR3 contains 17 residues. CDR1 is GTSNPN, CDR2 SVGIG, per germline (reference sequence). V lost 0 bases to trimming and J lost 5 bases, with 19 bases between them. This chain's CDR3 is CAWSVQRMGGRTGELFF. CDR3 sequence (DNA): TGTGCCTGGAGTGTACAAAGAATGGGAGGACGGACCGGGGAGCTGTTTTTT.

The V call is TRBV12-5, the J call TRBJ2-4; unclear D gene. The CDR3 runs 13 residues. Germline lookup yields CDR1 LGHNT and CDR2 FRNRAP. V lost 1 base, J lost 6 bases, and 7 bases lay in between. The CDR3 reads CASGLGQINIQYF. The CDR3 nucleotides are TGTGCTAGTGGTTTGGGGCAGATAAACATTCAGTACTTC.

This chain uses TRBV2 with TRBJ2-6, with D possibly TRBD2 on 6 matching bases. Trimming left V 4 bases short and J 2 bases short, with 12 bases between. The CDR3 consists of 16 residues. Germline V gene sequence: CDR1 SNHLY, CDR2 FYNNEI. The CDR3 spells CASSGVGGPGANVLTF. CDR3 DNA sequence: TGTGCCAGCAGTGGAGTCGGGGGACCTGGGGCCAACGTCCTGACTTTC.

The chain combines TRBV3-1 (or the pseudogene TRBV3-2) with TRBJ2-5, with D perhaps matching TRBD1 (7 bases). Per the germline V gene, CDR1 is LGHDT and CDR2 is YNNKEL (reference sequence). The CDR3 covers 14 residues. V gave up 3 bases and J gave up 4 bases, with 12 bases separating them. The CDR3 reads CASSHQGGGETQYF. CDR3 nucleotide sequence: TGTGCCAGCAGCCACCAGGGGGGTGGAGAGACCCAGTACTTC.

The V gene is TRBV7-9, the J gene TRBJ1-4; 9 bases match TRBD1. This CDR3 contains 19 residues. V was pared by 5 bases and J by 1 base, with 14 bases of the junction left unmatched. Germline CDR1 and CDR2: SEHNR and FQNEAQ (reference sequence). The CDR3 region has the DNA TGTGCCAGCAGCCTGCAGCCGGGACAGGGTACGCTAACTAATGAAAAACTGTTTTTT. Protein product: CASSLQPGQGTLTNEKLFF.

The chain links TRBV12-5 to TRBJ2-2; the D is unclear. CDR1 is LGHNT, CDR2 FRNRAP, per germline. The CDR3 consists of 15 residues. V lost 0 bases to trimming and J lost 4 bases, with 9 bases between them. The CDR3 sequence is CASGLVQAITGELFF. CDR3 coding DNA: TGTGCTAGTGGTTTGGTTCAGGCGATCACCGGGGAGCTGTTTTTT.

The chain is built from TRBV2 and TRBJ2-7, with TRBD2 matching 9 bases. Germline V gene data show CDR1 as SNHLY and CDR2 as FYNNEI. The CDR3 runs 14 residues. With 4 bases clipped from V and 2 bases from J, the junction kept 3 bases outside the gene matches. The CDR3 coding sequence is TGTGCCAGCAGTGTGGGCGGGAGGGCCTACGAGCAGTACTTC. Encoded protein: CASSVGGRAYEQYF.

The chain has TRBV7-9 and TRBJ2-4, with D tentatively TRBD1 (5 bases). Germline V lookup: CDR1 SEHNR, CDR2 FQNEAQ (reference sequence). The CDR3 totals 13 residues. Trimming left V 1 base short and J 7 bases short, with 8 bases between. The CDR3 region is CASSLERGNIQYF. The DNA of the CDR3 is TGTGCCAGCAGCTTAGAAAGGGGTAACATTCAGTACTTC.

J is TRBJ2-2 and V is TRBV27, with D maybe TRBD1 (7 bases). The CDR3 sequence is 15 residues long. V lost 6 bases and J lost 5, with 16 bases in between. Per the germline V gene, CDR1 is MNHEY and CDR2 is SMNVEV (reference sequence). The CDR3 is CASSRAGGITGELFF. The CDR3 DNA is TGTGCCAGCAGCCGCGCAGGGGGGATAACCGGGGAGCTGTTTTTT.

This clone was picked up a small number of times. The V call is TRBV25-1, the J call TRBJ1-3; possible D gene TRBD1, 5 bases. V lost 3 bases and J 8 bases, leaving 11 bases between the germline ends. The CDR3 covers 13 residues. CDR1 and CDR2 from the germline V gene are MGHDK and SYGVNS. The CDR3 reads CASSDPWGDTIYF. The CDR3 bases are TGTGCCAGCAGTGATCCATGGGGGGACACCATATATTTT.

This clone was recorded many times. In DNA form, the CDR3 reads TGTGCCAGCAGCTTTGCGCCGGGACAGGGAGAGACCCAGTACTTC. It yields the protein CASSFAPGQGETQYF. The chain uses TRBV7-9 and TRBJ2-5, with TRBD1 matching 9 bases. Germline V CDR1 and CDR2: SEHNR, FQNEAQ (reference sequence). V was clipped by 3 bases and J by 4 bases; unmatched bases: 6. The CDR3 has 15 residues.

V is TRBV27 and J is TRBJ2-5, with D possibly being TRBD1 (5 bases). V lost 5 bases and J 5 bases, leaving 15 bases between the germline ends. Germline V gives CDR1 MNHEY, CDR2 SMNVEV (reference sequence). CDR3 length equals 14 residues. In nucleotides, the CDR3 is TGTGCCAGCAGTCCGAGGCCAGGGCCGGAGACCCAGTACTTC. Translated: CASSPRPGPETQYF.

This clone showed up just a few times. The genes are TRBV7-2 and TRBJ2-1; 7 positions match TRBD1. The germline CDR1 and CDR2 sequences are SGHTA and FQGNSA. The CDR3 runs to 13 residues. The ends lost 5 bases at V and 5 bases at J; junction bases unmatched: 3. This CDR3 is CASSPGQNNEQFF. The CDR3 DNA reads TGTGCCAGCAGCCCGGGACAGAACAATGAGCAGTTCTTC.

This clone was found once. The CDR3 loop is CASSLSGVGYTF. CDR3 nucleotide sequence: TGTGCCAGCAGCTTATCAGGGGTCGGCTACACCTTC. The J gene is TRBJ1-2, the V gene TRBV7-3, with D maybe TRBD1 (6 bases). Trimming cost V 2 bases and J 8 bases, with 9 bases left between them. CDR3 length: 12 amino acids. From germline, CDR1 is SGHTA and CDR2 FQGTGA.

The chain recombines TRBV6-1 with TRBJ1-1; D is undetermined. The CDR3 consists of 13 residues. Germline V gives CDR1 MNHNS, CDR2 SASEGT. The V end lost 3 bases, the J end lost 2 bases, and 7 bases lay between the germline ends. CDR3 loop: CASSENGNTEAFF. CDR3 coding DNA: TGTGCCAGCAGTGAGAACGGTAACACTGAAGCTTTCTTT.

The chain has TRBV7-2 and TRBJ2-5; D might be TRBD2 (6 bases). The V and J ends lost 3 bases and 7 bases respectively, with 15 bases between them. The CDR3 extends over 14 amino acids. Germline loops: CDR1 SGHTA, CDR2 FQGNSA. The CDR3 DNA follows: TGTGCCAGCAGCTTGAGGGTGGGGGAGGCGACCCAGTACTTC. Protein: CASSLRVGEATQYF.

This clone is classed as medium-sized (0.01 to 0.1%). V gene TRBV4-1 combines with J gene TRBJ1-1; no reliable D call. In germline, CDR1 is MGHRA, CDR2 YSYEKL. V lost 0 bases, J lost 5 bases, and 13 bases lay in between. This CDR3 has 15 residues. CDR3 loop: CASSQDRGHGTEAFF. CDR3 in DNA: TGCGCCAGCAGCCAAGATCGAGGTCATGGGACTGAAGCTTTCTTT.

The CDR3 DNA reads TGTGCCAGCAGTCCGACTCCGGGACTAGCGGGACCAGCGTACGTGGAGACCCAGTACTTC. Translating it yields CASSPTPGLAGPAYVETQYF. The chain has TRBV27 and TRBJ2-5; 13 bases are shared with TRBD2. This CDR3 has 20 amino acids. V shed 5 bases, J shed 5 bases, and the junction held 20 bases outside the gene matches. The germline V gene encodes CDR1 MNHEY and CDR2 SMNVEV (reference sequence).

The chain recombines TRBV21-1 with TRBJ2-5; the table assigns TRBD1, which was not confirmed against the DNA. TRBV21-1 is a documented pseudogene. The length of the CDR3 is 18 residues. CDR3 loop: CASSKGGNRDRVRETQYF. DNA of the CDR3: TGTGCCAGCAGCAAAGGGGGGAACCGGGACAGGGTGCGGGAGACCCAGTACTTC.

This chain uses TRBV1 with TRBJ1-1; the table calls TRBD1, which could not be checked here. TRBV1 is a pseudogene. CDR3 size: 14 residues. CDR3 DNA sequence: TGCACCAGCGGCCGGGACAGGGGGCGGACTGAAGCTTTCTTT. Translation: CTSGRDRGRTEAFF.

CDR3 nucleotide sequence: TGTGCCAGCAGCAAAGATGACAGGGGGCGGGGTACGCAGTATTTT. Translated: CASSKDDRGRGTQYF. The genes are TRBV21-1 and TRBJ2-3; the table's D call, TRBD1, has no DNA check behind it. TRBV21-1 is a documented pseudogene. The CDR3 loop spans 15 amino acids.

The chain uses TRBV28 and TRBJ1-1; the D gene is possibly TRBD1 (5 bases). Trimming left V 5 bases short and J 6 bases short, with 16 bases between. Germline V gene sequence: CDR1 MDHEN, CDR2 SYDVKM. The CDR3 runs to 14 residues. The CDR3 nucleotides read TGTGCCAGCAGTCCGCGGACTCGGGGGGCTGAAGCTTTCTTT. Translating it yields CASSPRTRGAEAFF.

The V and J genes are TRBV12-3 or TRBV12-4 and TRBJ2-1; D possibly corresponds to TRBD1 (6 bases). CDR3 length: 12 residues. The V end lost 5 bases, the J end lost 8 bases, and 10 bases lay between the germline ends. The CDR3 sequence is CASSTGNHEQFF. CDR3 DNA sequence: TGTGCCAGCAGTACAGGGAACCATGAGCAGTTCTTC.

CDR3 in DNA: TGTGCCAGCGGAAGAGGGTGGACTGAAGCTTTCTTT. It specifies CASGRGWTEAFF. This rearrangement joins TRBV5-6 to TRBJ1-1; D gene unclear. Germline loops: CDR1 SGHDT, CDR2 YYEEEE. The CDR3 totals 12 residues. The germline V and J ends were trimmed by 7 bases and 5 bases, with 12 bases remaining between them.

The chain joins TRBV28 to TRBJ2-1; TRBD2 agrees at 13 bases. Germline CDR1 is MDHEN and CDR2 is SYDVKM. The junction had 7 bases not matched to a gene; V was cut back by 5 bases and J by 9 bases. The CDR3 has 15 amino acids. The CDR3 loop is CASSPPGLAGVEQFF. In DNA, the CDR3 is TGTGCCAGCAGTCCCCCCGGACTAGCGGGAGTTGAGCAGTTCTTC. The full variable domain, rest sourced from reference TRBV28 and TRBJ2-1, is DVKVTQSSRYLVKRTGEKVFLECVQDMDHENMFWYRQDPGLGLRLIYFSYDVKMKEKGDIPEGYSVSREKKERFSLILESASTNQTSMYLCASSPPGLAGVEQFFGPGTRLTVL.

This sequence joins TRBV5-5 and TRBJ2-7; 10 bases fit TRBD2. CDR1 is SGHKS and CDR2 is YYEKEE in the germline V gene (reference sequence). This CDR3 region has 14 residues. V shed 2 bases, J shed 7 bases, and the junction held 6 bases outside the gene matches. CDR3 coding DNA: TGTGCCAGCAGCTTCGACAGCGGGAGGGGAGAGCAGTACTTC. Its protein product is CASSFDSGRGEQYF.